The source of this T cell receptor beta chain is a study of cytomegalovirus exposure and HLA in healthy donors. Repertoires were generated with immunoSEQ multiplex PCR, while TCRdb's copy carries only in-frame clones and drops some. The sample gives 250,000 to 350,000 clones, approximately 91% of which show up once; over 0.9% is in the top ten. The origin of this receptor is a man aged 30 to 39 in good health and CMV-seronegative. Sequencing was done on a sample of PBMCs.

In nucleotides, the CDR3 is TGTGCCAGCAGCTTAGCTCCGAGCTCCTACAATGAGCAGTTCTTC. Its translation is CASSLAPSSYNEQFF. The genes are TRBV7-7 and TRBJ2-1; D is uncertain. Germline CDR1 is SSHAT and CDR2 is FNYEAQ (reference sequence). The CDR3 spans 15 residues. V gave up 0 bases and J gave up 0 bases, with 6 bases separating them.